This entry describes one T cell receptor beta chain. The time point denotes: newly diagnosed GD, antithyroid drugs for less than 3 months. PBMCs provided the RNA from which the TCR library was made. Trimming at V came to 4 bases and at J to 1 base, leaving 7 bases not matched to a gene. Germline CDR1 and CDR2: MNHNS and SASEGT. The CDR3 has 17 amino acids. Construction of the TCR beta libraries employed iRepertoire HTBI primers in conjunction with Arm-PCR of CDR3 regions. Each CDR3 protein is one row after TCRdb ran MiXCR on the multiplex PCR reads. The sample carries under 800,000 distinct CDR3 sequences, roughly 15% recorded once. The sample belongs to a study of regulatory T cells in long-lasting Graves disease. Overall study context: Graves' patients who were just diagnosed had used antithyroid drugs for under 3 months.

This same sample was also taken into another study, of T cells in Graves' hyperthyroidism and ophthalmopathy.

Sample: peripheral blood mononuclear cells (PBMCs), taken at new diagnosis, from a patient treated with antithyroid drugs. This TCR was recovered from a woman in her 30s with Graves disease. V gene TRBV6-1 combines with J gene TRBJ2-6; 7 bases align to TRBD1. The CDR3 DNA is TGTGCCAGCAGTGGGTGGACAGGAAGGTCTGGGGCCAACGTCCTGACTTTC. Amino acids: CASSGWTGRSGANVLTF.